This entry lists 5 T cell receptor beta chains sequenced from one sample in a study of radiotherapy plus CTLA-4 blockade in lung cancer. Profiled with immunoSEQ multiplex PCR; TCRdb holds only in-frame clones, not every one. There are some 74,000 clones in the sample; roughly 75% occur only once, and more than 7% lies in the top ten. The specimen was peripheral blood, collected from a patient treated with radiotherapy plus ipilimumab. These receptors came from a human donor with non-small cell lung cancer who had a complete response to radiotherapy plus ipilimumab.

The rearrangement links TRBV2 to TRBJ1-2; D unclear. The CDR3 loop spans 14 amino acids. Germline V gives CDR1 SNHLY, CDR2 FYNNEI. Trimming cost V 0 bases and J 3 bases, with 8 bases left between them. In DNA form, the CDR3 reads TGTGCCAGCAGTGAAGCGGGAGGTTACTATGGCTACACCTTC. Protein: CASSEAGGYYGYTF.

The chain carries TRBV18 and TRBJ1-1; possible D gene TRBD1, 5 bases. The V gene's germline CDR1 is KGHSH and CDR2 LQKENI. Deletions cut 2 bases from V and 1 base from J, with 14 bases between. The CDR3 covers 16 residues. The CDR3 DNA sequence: TGTGCCAGCTCACCATTGACGATAACAGGGAACACTGAAGCTTTCTTT. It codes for CASSPLTITGNTEAFF.

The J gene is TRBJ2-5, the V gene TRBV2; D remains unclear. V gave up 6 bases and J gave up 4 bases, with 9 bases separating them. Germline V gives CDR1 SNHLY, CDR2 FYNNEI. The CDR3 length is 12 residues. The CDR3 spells CASRHLGETQYF. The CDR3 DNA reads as TGTGCCAGCAGACACCTCGGAGAGACCCAGTACTTC.

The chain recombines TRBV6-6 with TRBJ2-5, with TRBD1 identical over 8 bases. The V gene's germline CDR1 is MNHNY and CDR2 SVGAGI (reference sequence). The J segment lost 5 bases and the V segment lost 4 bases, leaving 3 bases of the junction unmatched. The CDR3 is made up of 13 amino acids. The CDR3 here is CASSLDRGETQYF. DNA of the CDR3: TGTGCCAGCAGTTTAGACAGGGGTGAGACCCAGTACTTC.

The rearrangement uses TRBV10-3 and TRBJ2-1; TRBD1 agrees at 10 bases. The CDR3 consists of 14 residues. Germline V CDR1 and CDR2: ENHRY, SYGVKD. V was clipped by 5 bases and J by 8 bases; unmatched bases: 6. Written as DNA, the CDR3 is TGTGCCATCAGTAAAGGACAGGGGGAACATGAGCAGTTCTTC. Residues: CAISKGQGEHEQFF.